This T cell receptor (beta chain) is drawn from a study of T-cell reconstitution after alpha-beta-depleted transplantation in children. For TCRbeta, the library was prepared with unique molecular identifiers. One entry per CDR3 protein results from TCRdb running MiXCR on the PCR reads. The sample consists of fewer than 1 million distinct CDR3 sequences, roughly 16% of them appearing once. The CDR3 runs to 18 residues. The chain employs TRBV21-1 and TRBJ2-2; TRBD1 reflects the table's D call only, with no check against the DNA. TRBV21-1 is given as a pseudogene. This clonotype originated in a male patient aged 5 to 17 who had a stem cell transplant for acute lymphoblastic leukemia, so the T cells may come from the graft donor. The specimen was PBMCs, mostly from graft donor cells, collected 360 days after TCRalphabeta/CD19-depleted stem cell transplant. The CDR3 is CASSKIQGGGGDTGELFF. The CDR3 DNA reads TGTGCCAGCAGCAAAATCCAGGGCGGGGGTGGGGACACCGGGGAGCTGTTTTTT.